This entry is about one TCR beta chain. Gene names denote mouse genes. The observed sequence ends 1 residue before the CDR3 terminus, with the missing tail filled in from the germline J gene. Sequenced by immunoSEQ multiplex PCR; TCRdb stores in-frame clones only, minus some. The sample consists of 6,000 or so clones, under 55% of them appearing once. Regarding time point: mouse harvest day 7 after allogeneic transplant. Tail vein injection delivered 10^7 T-cell-depleted bone marrow cells and 10^6 splenic CD5+ T cells. Tissues came from B6→BALB/c major-mismatch GVHD mice at day 7 or 14. The data originate from a study of tissue T cells after allogeneic stem cell transplantation. With 0 bases removed from V and 5 bases from J, the gap between germline ends came to 9 bases. CDR3 size: 14 residues. The germline gives CDR1 LGHNA, CDR2 YSYQKL.

Source material: gut tissue. The sequence derives from a female BALB/c mouse given C57BL/6 T cells with graft-versus-host disease after an allogeneic hematopoietic cell transplant. This sequence joins TRBV2 and TRBJ2-5; perhaps TRBD2 as D (7 bases). The covered CDR3 bases are TGTGCCAGCAGCCAAGACGGGGGGCCAGACACCCAGTAC. Translated, it gives CASSQDGGPDTQY. The complete CDR3 reads CASSQDGGPDTQYF.